This T cell receptor beta chain was recovered during a study of T-cell memory formation after mild COVID-19. Each CDR3 protein is one row after TCRdb ran MiXCR on the 5' RACE reads. The profile shows under 150,000 distinct CDR3 sequences, around a fifth of them singletons. The CDR3 is 13 amino acids. V was pared by 5 bases and J by 6 bases, with 2 bases of the junction left unmatched. The sequenced sample consisted of PBMCs or a T cell subset sorted from them (not recorded which). The rearrangement links TRBV12-3 or TRBV12-4 to TRBJ2-3; 10 bases are shared with TRBD2. The TCR originated in a young man who had mild COVID-19 (a few samples of this study predate the infection). Cell type and time point are not known. The CDR3: CASSGSGGDTQYF. For the CDR3, the DNA is TGTGCCAGCAGTGGTAGCGGGGGGGATACGCAGTATTTT.